The source of this TCR beta chain is a study of cytomegalovirus exposure and HLA in healthy donors. It was with 60 Vbeta and 13 Jbeta primers that the PCR ran. The repertoire was sequenced with immunoSEQ multiplex PCR; TCRdb's copy has only in-frame clones and lacks some. Of about 170,000 clones listed, approximately 80% are singletons. This CDR3 region has 13 residues. J lost 3 bases, V lost 3 bases, and 1 base had no gene match. Germline V gene data show CDR1 as SGHVS and CDR2 as FQNEAQ. About this clone itself: Antigen: not known.

Whole-study results and caveats: A later analysis linked a missense variant in DCLRE1C to the trimming of TCR beta V and J genes. In an earlier analysis, productive rearrangement rates for most beta V segments clustered near 87% or 30%.

This TCR was sampled from a woman aged 45-65 years in good health and CMV-seronegative. Sequencing input: PBMCs. This chain uses TRBV7-8 with TRBJ1-2; 7 nucleotides agree with TRBD1. CDR3 region: CASSFTGDYGYTF. Written as DNA, the CDR3 is TGTGCCAGCAGCTTTACAGGGGACTATGGCTACACCTTC.